A selection of T cell receptor beta chains follows, all from one sample in a study of blood T cell repertoires in COVID-19. Clones were sequenced by immunoSEQ multiplex PCR, and TCRdb holds only the in-frame ones, with some missing. The sample shows 100,000 or so clones, about 90% of them seen only once. Sequenced material: peripheral blood. Every receptor here comes from a young man in a cohort sampled during active COVID-19. Both conserved end residues are part of each CDR3. A D gene is named only where the DNA matches it firmly. The size field is filled for only some rows; it gives once, few, many or a size class.

j_gene: TRBJ2-2
abundance: -
v_gene: TRBV6-5
d_gene: TRBD1
CDR3nt: TGTGCCAGCAGTTCCGGACAGGATCCCGGGGAGCTGTTTTTT
CDR3aa: CASSSGQDPGELFF

j_gene: TRBJ1-3
abundance: -
v_gene: TRBV7-6
d_gene: -
CDR3nt: TGTGCCAGCAGCTATTCGGAGGGGCTTGGAAACACCATATATTTT
CDR3aa: CASSYSEGLGNTIYF

j_gene: TRBJ2-3
abundance: -
v_gene: TRBV10-1
d_gene: -
CDR3nt: TGCGCCAGCAGTGGCACGACAGGCCCAGATACGCAGTATTTT
CDR3aa: CASSGTTGPDTQYF

j_gene: TRBJ2-7
abundance: -
v_gene: TRBV19
d_gene: -
CDR3nt: TGTGCCAGTAGTCCCTATCGACGGACTTTCGCCTACGAGCAGTACTTC
CDR3aa: CASSPYRRTFAYEQYF

j_gene: TRBJ2-3
abundance: -
v_gene: TRBV30
d_gene: -
CDR3nt: TGTGCCTGGAGTGGAAGTAATTGGCAGGGATCAGATACGCAGTATTTT
CDR3aa: CAWSGSNWQGSDTQYF

j_gene: TRBJ1-1
abundance: -
v_gene: TRBV5-4
d_gene: TRBD1
CDR3nt: TGTGCCAGCAGCCAGCCGGGACAGGGGTTGTCCACTGAAGCTTTCTTT
CDR3aa: CASSQPGQGLSTEAFF

j_gene: TRBJ2-7
abundance: -
v_gene: TRBV19
d_gene: -
CDR3nt: TGTGCCAGTAGCGGGGCGGACAGCACCTACGAGCAGTACTTC
CDR3aa: CASSGADSTYEQYF

j_gene: TRBJ1-2
abundance: few
v_gene: TRBV19
d_gene: -
CDR3nt: TGTGCCAGTAGTATTGATCGAGGGCCGCGCTATGGCTACACCTTC
CDR3aa: CASSIDRGPRYGYTF

j_gene: TRBJ1-2
abundance: few
v_gene: TRBV27
d_gene: TRBD1
CDR3nt: TGTGCCAGCAGTTTATCAAGCCAGACAGGGCGAGGCTACACCTTC
CDR3aa: CASSLSSQTGRGYTF

j_gene: TRBJ1-6
abundance: -
v_gene: TRBV7-2
d_gene: TRBD1
CDR3nt: TGTGCCAGCAGCCCAGGGGGGCCCTCCTATAATTCACCCCTCCACTTT
CDR3aa: CASSPGGPSYNSPLHF

j_gene: TRBJ2-3
abundance: -
v_gene: TRBV5-8
d_gene: -
CDR3nt: TGTGCCAGCAGCTTCGGCGCAGGGTGGGCAGATACGCAGTATTTT
CDR3aa: CASSFGAGWADTQYF

j_gene: TRBJ1-5
abundance: -
v_gene: TRBV27
d_gene: TRBD1
CDR3nt: TGTGCCAGCAGTGCCGGGACAGCTTTTAGCAATCAGCCCCAGCATTTT
CDR3aa: CASSAGTAFSNQPQHF

j_gene: TRBJ2-3
abundance: -
v_gene: TRBV15
d_gene: TRBD2
CDR3nt: TGTGCCACCAGCAGAGGGGATCCCGGGACTAGCGGGGGGTGGGGAGATACGCAGTATTTT
CDR3aa: CATSRGDPGTSGGWGDTQYF

j_gene: TRBJ2-2
abundance: -
v_gene: TRBV7-8
d_gene: -
CDR3nt: TGTGCCAGCAGCTTAGGGTTACAGGGTGGAACCGGGGAGCTGTTTTTT
CDR3aa: CASSLGLQGGTGELFF

j_gene: TRBJ2-3
abundance: -
v_gene: TRBV5-1
d_gene: -
CDR3nt: TGCGCCAGCGGCCGACAGCATACTAGCACAGATACGCAGTATTTT
CDR3aa: CASGRQHTSTDTQYF

j_gene: TRBJ2-5
abundance: -
v_gene: TRBV11-2
d_gene: -
CDR3nt: TGTGCCAGCAGCAGACAGCTCCAAGAGACCCAGTACTTC
CDR3aa: CASSRQLQETQYF

j_gene: TRBJ1-2
abundance: -
v_gene: TRBV28
d_gene: -
CDR3nt: TGTGCCAACCCACAGGGAAAAACCTTC
CDR3aa: CANPQGKTF

j_gene: TRBJ1-5
abundance: -
v_gene: TRBV30
d_gene: -
CDR3nt: TGTGCCTGGAGTGAGAGGCCCCGAAGGAATCAGCCCCAGCATTTT
CDR3aa: CAWSERPRRNQPQHF

j_gene: TRBJ1-2
abundance: -
v_gene: TRBV5-4
d_gene: TRBD1
CDR3nt: TGTGCCAGCAGCTCGGGACACGACAGGGTTGTTTATGGCTACACCTTC
CDR3aa: CASSSGHDRVVYGYTF

j_gene: TRBJ1-3
abundance: -
v_gene: TRBV27
d_gene: -
CDR3nt: TGTGCCAGCAGTCCGACCGCGCGGAGCTCTGGAAACACCATATATTTT
CDR3aa: CASSPTARSSGNTIYF

j_gene: TRBJ1-1
abundance: -
v_gene: TRBV2
d_gene: -
CDR3nt: TGTGCCAGCAGTGGGGAGGACACTGAAGCTTTCTTT
CDR3aa: CASSGEDTEAFF

j_gene: TRBJ2-7
abundance: -
v_gene: TRBV7-9
d_gene: -
CDR3nt: TGTGCCAGCAGCCCCCCCGGACAGACCTACGAGCAGTACTTC
CDR3aa: CASSPPGQTYEQYF

j_gene: TRBJ1-6
abundance: -
v_gene: TRBV7-9
d_gene: -
CDR3nt: TGTGCCAGCAGCTTATTTGGACAGAATAATTCACCCCTCCACTTT
CDR3aa: CASSLFGQNNSPLHF

j_gene: TRBJ2-7
abundance: -
v_gene: TRBV7-9
d_gene: -
CDR3nt: TGTGCCAGCAGCTTAGGGGCGGGGACTGCCTACGAGCAGTACTTC
CDR3aa: CASSLGAGTAYEQYF

j_gene: TRBJ2-3
abundance: -
v_gene: TRBV5-1
d_gene: -
CDR3nt: TGCGCCAGCAGCAATCAGGGGTTGGTGGCAGATACGCAGTATTTT
CDR3aa: CASSNQGLVADTQYF

j_gene: TRBJ2-3
abundance: -
v_gene: TRBV7-3
d_gene: -
CDR3nt: TGTGCCAGCAGCCTTTCCTATGGACGGGAACAGTATTTT
CDR3aa: CASSLSYGREQYF

j_gene: TRBJ2-7
abundance: many
v_gene: TRBV2
d_gene: TRBD2
CDR3nt: TGTGCCAGCAGCCTTCCGATGGGACTAGCGGGGGGAGGGTACTACGAGCAGTACTTC
CDR3aa: CASSLPMGLAGGGYYEQYF

j_gene: TRBJ1-1
abundance: -
v_gene: TRBV2
d_gene: TRBD1
CDR3nt: TGTGCCAGCAGTCCGACAGGGGGTAAGACTGAAGCTTTCTTT
CDR3aa: CASSPTGGKTEAFF

j_gene: TRBJ2-7
abundance: -
v_gene: TRBV21-1
d_gene: -
CDR3nt: TGTGCCAGCCTAGCGCGCGAGCAGTACTTC
CDR3aa: CASLAREQYF

j_gene: TRBJ2-1
abundance: -
v_gene: TRBV28
d_gene: TRBD2
CDR3nt: TGTGCCAGCAGTCCTCTAGCGGGGGGAACCTACAATGAGCAGTTCTTC
CDR3aa: CASSPLAGGTYNEQFF

j_gene: TRBJ2-1
abundance: -
v_gene: TRBV4-3
d_gene: TRBD2
CDR3nt: TGCGCCAGCAGCCAAGGAGAGCGGGGGGCCTACAATGAGCAGTTCTTC
CDR3aa: CASSQGERGAYNEQFF

j_gene: TRBJ2-1
abundance: -
v_gene: TRBV9
d_gene: TRBD2
CDR3nt: TGTGCCAGCAGCGTTGGCGGGGGTACTGAGCAGTTCTTC
CDR3aa: CASSVGGGTEQFF

j_gene: TRBJ1-2
abundance: -
v_gene: TRBV2
d_gene: -
CDR3nt: TGTGCCAGCAGATTACGGGCCTTC
CDR3aa: CASRLRAF

j_gene: TRBJ2-1
abundance: -
v_gene: TRBV27
d_gene: TRBD1
CDR3nt: TGTGCCAGCAGTCGCAGGGGGTTCTACAATGAGCAGTTCTTC
CDR3aa: CASSRRGFYNEQFF

j_gene: TRBJ2-7
abundance: -
v_gene: TRBV6-5
d_gene: TRBD1
CDR3nt: TGTGCCAGCAGTTACTCGACAGGGGGCTACGAGCAGTACTTC
CDR3aa: CASSYSTGGYEQYF

j_gene: TRBJ1-2
abundance: -
v_gene: TRBV6-6
d_gene: TRBD1
CDR3nt: TGTGCCAGCAGACGAGGGACAGGGATAGGGGCTAACTATGGCTACACCTTC
CDR3aa: CASRRGTGIGANYGYTF

j_gene: TRBJ1-2
abundance: -
v_gene: TRBV7-2
d_gene: TRBD1
CDR3nt: TGTGCCAGCAGCTTAAATCAAGGGGGCCCCTATGGCTACACCTTC
CDR3aa: CASSLNQGGPYGYTF

j_gene: TRBJ1-4
abundance: -
v_gene: TRBV30
d_gene: -
CDR3nt: TGTGCCTGGATGGGAGGGGGGGAAAAACTGTTTTTT
CDR3aa: CAWMGGGEKLFF

j_gene: TRBJ2-1
abundance: -
v_gene: TRBV27
d_gene: TRBD2
CDR3nt: TGTGCCAGCAGTATATGGGAGAAGCGGGGCTATGAGCAGTTCTTC
CDR3aa: CASSIWEKRGYEQFF

j_gene: TRBJ1-1
abundance: -
v_gene: TRBV7-2
d_gene: -
CDR3nt: TGTGCCAGCAGTCTAAGGGGGAACACTGAAGCTTTCTTT
CDR3aa: CASSLRGNTEAFF

j_gene: TRBJ1-4
abundance: -
v_gene: TRBV5-1
d_gene: TRBD1
CDR3nt: TGCGCCAGCAAAACTACAGGGGCTAATGAAAAACTGTTTTTT
CDR3aa: CASKTTGANEKLFF

j_gene: TRBJ2-1
abundance: once
v_gene: TRBV11-3
d_gene: TRBD2
CDR3nt: TGTGCCAGCAGCTTGTCGGGGGGAAACAATGAGCAGTTCTTC
CDR3aa: CASSLSGGNNEQFF

j_gene: TRBJ1-2
abundance: -
v_gene: TRBV5-1
d_gene: TRBD1
CDR3nt: TGCGCCAGCAGCCCTACAGGGGTTTATGGCTACACCTTC
CDR3aa: CASSPTGVYGYTF

j_gene: TRBJ2-5
abundance: -
v_gene: TRBV5-5
d_gene: -
CDR3nt: TGTGCCAGCAGCTTGGGTGGAGGAGGAAAAGAGACCCAGTACTTC
CDR3aa: CASSLGGGGKETQYF

j_gene: TRBJ1-1
abundance: -
v_gene: TRBV3-1/TRBV3-2
d_gene: -
CDR3nt: TGTGCCAGCAGCCAATATATGAGGCAGGGCGAAAAAGCTTTCTTT
CDR3aa: CASSQYMRQGEKAFF

j_gene: TRBJ2-7
abundance: -
v_gene: TRBV5-4
d_gene: TRBD1
CDR3nt: TGTGCCAGCAGCTCCGGACAGGTTGCCGAGCAGTACTTC
CDR3aa: CASSSGQVAEQYF

j_gene: TRBJ1-2
abundance: -
v_gene: TRBV15
d_gene: TRBD1
CDR3nt: TGTGCCACCAGCAGGGGACAGGGGGATGGCTACACCTTC
CDR3aa: CATSRGQGDGYTF

j_gene: TRBJ2-5
abundance: -
v_gene: TRBV18
d_gene: -
CDR3nt: TGTGCCAGCTCACCCTCAGGAGGGTACCGGGCTGGAGAGACCCAGTACTTC
CDR3aa: CASSPSGGYRAGETQYF

j_gene: TRBJ1-1
abundance: once
v_gene: TRBV10-3
d_gene: -
CDR3nt: TGTGCCATCAGTGAACTCGAGGCGGGGGGAGCCCCTGAAGCTTTCTTT
CDR3aa: CAISELEAGGAPEAFF

j_gene: TRBJ2-3
abundance: -
v_gene: TRBV7-2
d_gene: TRBD2
CDR3nt: TGTGCCAGCAGACCCTGGGCGGGGGGGGACGATACGCAGTATTTT
CDR3aa: CASRPWAGGDDTQYF

j_gene: TRBJ2-3
abundance: -
v_gene: TRBV15
d_gene: -
CDR3nt: TGTGCCACCAGCAGAGATTATCGGAGTCCTAGCACAGATACGCAGTATTTT
CDR3aa: CATSRDYRSPSTDTQYF

j_gene: TRBJ1-2
abundance: -
v_gene: TRBV7-2
d_gene: -
CDR3nt: TGTGCCAGCAGCTCAGGTGACTATGGCTACACCTTC
CDR3aa: CASSSGDYGYTF

j_gene: TRBJ2-3
abundance: -
v_gene: TRBV5-1
d_gene: TRBD2
CDR3nt: TGCGCCAGTGGGACTAGCGGTTACACAGATACGCAGTATTTT
CDR3aa: CASGTSGYTDTQYF